What follows is one T cell receptor beta chain and its context. A much larger clone sits a single nucleotide away, making a read error possible. TCRdb re-called the PCR reads with MiXCR, one entry per CDR3 protein. The table records about 640,000 distinct CDR3 sequences, around 20% of them present only once. The data belong to a study of molecular identifiers for immune sequencing clone quantification. This CDR3 is built from 16 residues. V was pared by 4 bases and J by 0 bases, with 14 bases between. The germline gives CDR1 KGHSH, CDR2 LQKENI. The TCR was taken from a human donor in good health. Some libraries in this study had Jurkat cell RNA spiked in. This chain links TRBV18 with TRBJ2-3; no definite D call. The sample was naive CD8+ T cells from blood, with Jurkat cell RNA spiked in. Noted subset: FACS-sorted CD8+CD4-CCR7+CD45RA+ naive T cells. The CDR3 DNA reads TGTGCCAGCTCACTGAACCGGATGGGGAGCACAGATACGCAGTATTTT. This codes for CASSLNRMGSTDTQYF.